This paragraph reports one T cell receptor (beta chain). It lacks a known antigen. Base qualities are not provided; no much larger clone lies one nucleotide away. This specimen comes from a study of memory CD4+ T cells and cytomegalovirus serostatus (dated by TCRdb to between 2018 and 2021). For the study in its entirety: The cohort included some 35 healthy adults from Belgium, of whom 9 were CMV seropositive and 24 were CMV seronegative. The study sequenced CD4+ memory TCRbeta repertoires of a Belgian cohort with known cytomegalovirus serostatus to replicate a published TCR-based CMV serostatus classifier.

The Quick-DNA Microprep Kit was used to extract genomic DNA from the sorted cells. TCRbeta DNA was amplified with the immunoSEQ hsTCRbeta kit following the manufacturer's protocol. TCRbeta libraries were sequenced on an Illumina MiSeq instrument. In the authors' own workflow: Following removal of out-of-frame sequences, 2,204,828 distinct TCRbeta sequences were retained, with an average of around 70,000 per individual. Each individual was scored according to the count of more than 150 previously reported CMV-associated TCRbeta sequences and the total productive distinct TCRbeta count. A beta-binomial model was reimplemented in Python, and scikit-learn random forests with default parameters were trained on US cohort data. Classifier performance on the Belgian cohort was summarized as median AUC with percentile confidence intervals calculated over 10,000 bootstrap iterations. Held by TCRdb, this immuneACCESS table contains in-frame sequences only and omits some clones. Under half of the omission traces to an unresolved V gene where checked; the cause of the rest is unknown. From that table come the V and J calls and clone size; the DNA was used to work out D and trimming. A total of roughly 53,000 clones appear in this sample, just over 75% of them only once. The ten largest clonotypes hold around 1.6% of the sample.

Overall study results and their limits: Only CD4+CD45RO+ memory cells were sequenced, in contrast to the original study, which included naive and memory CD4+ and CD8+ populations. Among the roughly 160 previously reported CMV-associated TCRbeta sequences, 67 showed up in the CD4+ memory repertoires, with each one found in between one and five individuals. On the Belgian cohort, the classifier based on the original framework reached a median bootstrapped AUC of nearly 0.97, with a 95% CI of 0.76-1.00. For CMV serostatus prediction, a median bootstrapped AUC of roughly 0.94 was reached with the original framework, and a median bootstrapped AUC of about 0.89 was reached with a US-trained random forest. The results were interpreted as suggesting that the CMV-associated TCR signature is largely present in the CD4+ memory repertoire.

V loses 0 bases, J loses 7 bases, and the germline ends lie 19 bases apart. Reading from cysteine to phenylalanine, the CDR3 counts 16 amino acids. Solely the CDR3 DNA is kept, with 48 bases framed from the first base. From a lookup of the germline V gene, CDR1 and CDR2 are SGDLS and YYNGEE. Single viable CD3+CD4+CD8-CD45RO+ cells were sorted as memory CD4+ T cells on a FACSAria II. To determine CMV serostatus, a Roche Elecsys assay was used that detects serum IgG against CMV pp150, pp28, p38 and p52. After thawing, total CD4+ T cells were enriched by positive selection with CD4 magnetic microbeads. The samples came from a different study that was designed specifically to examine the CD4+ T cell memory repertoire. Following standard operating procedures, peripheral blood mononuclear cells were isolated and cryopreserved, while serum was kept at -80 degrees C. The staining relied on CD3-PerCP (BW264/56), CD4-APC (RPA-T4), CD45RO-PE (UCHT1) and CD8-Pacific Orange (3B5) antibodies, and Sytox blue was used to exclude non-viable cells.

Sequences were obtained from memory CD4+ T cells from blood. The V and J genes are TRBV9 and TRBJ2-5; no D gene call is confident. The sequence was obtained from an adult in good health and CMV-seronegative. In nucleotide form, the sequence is TGTGCCAGCAGCGTAGGGTTAGGGATGGGTGTGGGGACCCAGTACTTC. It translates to CASSVGLGMGVGTQYF.